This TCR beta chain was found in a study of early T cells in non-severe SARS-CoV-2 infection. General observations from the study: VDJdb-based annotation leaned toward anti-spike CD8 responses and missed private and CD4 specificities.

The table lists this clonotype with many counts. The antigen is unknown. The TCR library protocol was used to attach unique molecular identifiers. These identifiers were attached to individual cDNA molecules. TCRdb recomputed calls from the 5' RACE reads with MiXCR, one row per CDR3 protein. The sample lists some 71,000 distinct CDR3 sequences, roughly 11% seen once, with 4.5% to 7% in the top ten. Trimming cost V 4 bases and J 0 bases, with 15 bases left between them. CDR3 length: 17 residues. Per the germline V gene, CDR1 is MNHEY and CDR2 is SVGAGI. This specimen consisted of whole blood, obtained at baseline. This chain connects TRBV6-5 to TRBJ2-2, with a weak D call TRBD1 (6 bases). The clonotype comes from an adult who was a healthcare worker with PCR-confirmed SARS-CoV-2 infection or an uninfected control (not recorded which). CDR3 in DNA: TGTGCCAGCAGTTTCCGCGGACAGACCTCGAACACCGGGGAGCTGTTTTTT. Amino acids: CASSFRGQTSNTGELFF.